This T cell receptor beta chain is from a study of shared clonotypes between healthy human individuals. Clones were read by immunoSEQ multiplex PCR, and TCRdb kept only the in-frame ones, dropping some. The sample contains roughly 1,800,000 clones, about 95% of which appear only once. This CDR3 region has 15 residues. Per germline, CDR1 MGHRA and CDR2 YSYEKL. The J segment lost 5 bases and the V segment lost 3 bases, leaving 7 bases of the junction unmatched. As defined, naive CD8 cells were CD45RO-negative and positively selected for CCR7, with terminally differentiated effector memory CD45RA+ cells excluded.

This chain connects TRBV4-1 to TRBJ2-3, with TRBD1 identical over 8 bases. This clonotype was sampled from a man aged 18 to 30 in good health. Sequences were obtained from naive CD8+ T cells sorted from blood. In DNA, the CDR3 is TGCGCCAGCAGCCAGTCCCCAGGGGGCCGAGATACGCAGTATTTT. As protein: CASSQSPGGRDTQYF.